The sequence of this T cell receptor (beta chain) was determined in a study of control samples from healthy donors and cancer patients. Sequencing used immunoSEQ multiplex PCR; TCRdb keeps in-frame clones, though not all of them. The sample includes 120,000 or so clones, approximately 92% of them seen just once. The V end was cut by 7 bases, the J end by 3 bases, with 19 bases between. The CDR3 loop spans 16 amino acids. Germline CDR1 SGHAT, CDR2 FQNNGV. The specimen was PBMCs. This clonotype was obtained from a man aged 80 or over with head and neck cancer. This rearrangement joins TRBV11-2 to TRBJ2-1; D might be TRBD1 (6 bases). CDR3 region: CASTEEPGQGYNEQFF. As DNA, the CDR3 is TGTGCCAGCACCGAAGAACCGGGACAAGGCTACAATGAGCAGTTCTTC.